This TCR beta chain was recorded in a study of T cell repertoires in cytomegalovirus infection. Background on the study: An indication of both CMV infection and matching HLA type came from public TCR beta signatures.

The CDR3 totals 16 residues. The trim removed 5 bases at V and 4 bases at J, leaving 11 bases unmatched. Germline lookup yields CDR1 SGHTA and CDR2 FQGNSA. Each CDR3 protein gets one entry after TCRdb re-called the reads with MiXCR. The data hold about 83,000 distinct CDR3 sequences, with around 49% observed a single time. This clonotype appeared many times. Antigen unknown. The study, taken as a whole, reports: The ex vivo response was dominated by HLA-C-restricted CMV-specific TCR beta clonotypes.

The input for sequencing was CD8+ T cells from cultured PBMCs, taken from culture after CMV antigen stimulation. This rearrangement joins TRBV7-2 to TRBJ2-3; 8 positions match TRBD1. This receptor was taken from a human donor in good health (CMV status not recorded). Some clones in this sample may be carry-over from other donors' samples. The CDR3: CASSAEQGASSDTQYF. CDR3 coding DNA: TGTGCCAGCAGCGCCGAGCAGGGGGCGTCGTCAGATACGCAGTATTTT. Variable domain in full (rest from reference TRBV7-2 and TRBJ2-3): GAGVSQSPSNKVTEKGKDVELRCDPISGHTALYWYRQSLGQGLEFLIYFQGNSAPDKSGLPSDRFSAERTGGSVSTLTIQRTQQEDSAVYLCASSAEQGASSDTQYFGPGTRLTVL.